This T cell receptor beta chain was captured in a study of shared clonotypes between healthy human individuals. Whole-study findings and limits: The naive CD4 repertoires of a few donors were compared, and approximately 4.7% of clonotypes were shared. Among donors, the sharing of clonotypes was expected to be influenced by sequencing depth.

Germline trimming cut 5 bases from V and 4 bases from J; bases unmatched to any gene: 12. Germline loops: CDR1 SGHAT, CDR2 FQNNGV. This CDR3 is built from 16 residues. A word on this clone: Its antigen is unidentified.

Over several immunoSEQ plates, each subset's genomic DNA was distributed in even portions. In the source study's methods: ImmunoSEQ output held junction-only sequences without quality scores, so filtering differed. Only in-frame clones appear in the TCRdb table, and some are missing; sequencing was by immunoSEQ multiplex PCR. The V and J calls and clone size come from that table; D and trimming were worked out from the DNA. The data contain 2 million to 2.5 million clones, roughly 94% of them singletons. What was sequenced was naive CD4+ T cells sorted from blood. Subset here: CD45RA+ positively selected. The chain carries TRBV11-2 and TRBJ2-7, with TRBD1 matching 9 bases. The sequence derives from a man younger than 35 in good health. DNA of the CDR3: TGTGCCAGCAGCCCAGTGGAGACAGGGGGGAGGTACGAGCAGTACTTC. Its translation: CASSPVETGGRYEQYF.